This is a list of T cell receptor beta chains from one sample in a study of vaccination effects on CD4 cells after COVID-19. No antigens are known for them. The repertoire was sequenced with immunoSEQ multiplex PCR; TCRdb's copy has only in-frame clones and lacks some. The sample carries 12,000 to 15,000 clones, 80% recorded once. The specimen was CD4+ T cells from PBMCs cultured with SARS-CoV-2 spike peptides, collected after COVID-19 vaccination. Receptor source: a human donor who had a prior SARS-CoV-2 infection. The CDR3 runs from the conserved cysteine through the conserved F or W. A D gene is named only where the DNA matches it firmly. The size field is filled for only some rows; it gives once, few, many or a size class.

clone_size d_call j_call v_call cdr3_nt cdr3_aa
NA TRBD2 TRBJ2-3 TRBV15 TGTGCCACCAGCACGGGACTAGCGGGGCGTGGAGATACGCAGTATTTT CATSTGLAGRGDTQYF
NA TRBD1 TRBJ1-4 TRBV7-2 TGTGCCAGCAGCGACCGGGACAGGGAAATCAATGAAAAACTGTTTTTT CASSDRDREINEKLFF
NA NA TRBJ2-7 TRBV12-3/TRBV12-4 TGTGCCAGCAGCTCGATCTACGAGCAGTACTTC CASSSIYEQYF
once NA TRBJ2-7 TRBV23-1 TGCGCCAGCAGCCGAGCGGACCCCCAGTCTTGGGCCTACGAGCAGTACTTC CASSRADPQSWAYEQYF
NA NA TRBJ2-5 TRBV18 TGTGCCAGCTCACCAACAGGTGGGCCGGAGACCCAGTACTTC CASSPTGGPETQYF
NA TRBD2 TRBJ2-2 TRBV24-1 TGTGCCACCAGTCTCGGCGGGGGCACCGGGGAGCTGTTTTTT CATSLGGGTGELFF
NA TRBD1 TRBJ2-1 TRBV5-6 TGTGCCAGCAGCTTGGGGACAGGGCACTACAATGAGCAGTTCTTC CASSLGTGHYNEQFF
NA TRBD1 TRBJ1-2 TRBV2 TGTGCCAGCACCGGCCGACGGAGGATGACAGGGGGCGACGGCGAGGGCTACACCTTC CASTGRRRMTGGDGEGYTF
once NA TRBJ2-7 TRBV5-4 TGTGCCAGCAGCAGCTCTACCCACGAGCAGTACTTC CASSSSTHEQYF
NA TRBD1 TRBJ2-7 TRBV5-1 TGCGCCAGCAAGGGACAGGGGAAGGACGAGCAGTACTTC CASKGQGKDEQYF
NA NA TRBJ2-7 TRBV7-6 TGTGCCAGCAGCTCACACCAAGGGACTTTCCACGAGCAGTACTTC CASSSHQGTFHEQYF
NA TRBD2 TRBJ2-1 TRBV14 TGTGCCAGCAGCCAAGTGGTACTAGCGGGGGGGGACAATGAGCAGTTCTTC CASSQVVLAGGDNEQFF
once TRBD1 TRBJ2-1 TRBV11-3 TGTGCCAGCAGAGGACAGGGGGCGTTCAATGAGCAGTTCTTC CASRGQGAFNEQFF
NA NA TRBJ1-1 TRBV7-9 TGTGCCAGCAGCTTTCAACAGGGTAGTGAAGCTTTCTTT CASSFQQGSEAFF
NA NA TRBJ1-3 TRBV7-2 TGTGCCAGCGCTACCAACTTTGGAAACACCATATATTTT CASATNFGNTIYF
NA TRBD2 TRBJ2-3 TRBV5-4 TGTGCCAGCAGCTTGGGGGCGGGAGTATCCACAGATACGCAGTATTTT CASSLGAGVSTDTQYF
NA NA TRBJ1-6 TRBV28 TGTGCCCTAGGCCGGACCTCAATAAATTCACCCCTCCACTTT CALGRTSINSPLHF
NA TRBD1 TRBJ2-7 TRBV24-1 TGTGCCACCTTCTCCACAGGACAGGGGCTGCACGAGCAGTACTTC CATFSTGQGLHEQYF
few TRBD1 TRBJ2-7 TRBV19 TGTGCCAGTAGTATGGGACAGGGTGGAACCTACGAGCAGTACTTC CASSMGQGGTYEQYF
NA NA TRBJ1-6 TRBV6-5 TGTGCCAGCAGTTACTCGGAACGGGGTTCACCCCTCCACTTT CASSYSERGSPLHF
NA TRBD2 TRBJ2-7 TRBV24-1 TGTGCCACCAGTGGGGTTAGCGGGGGAGCCTACGAGCAGTACTTC CATSGVSGGAYEQYF
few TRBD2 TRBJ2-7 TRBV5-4 TGTGCCAGCAGCCTAGCGGGGGGGCAAAGGACCGAGCAGTACTTC CASSLAGGQRTEQYF
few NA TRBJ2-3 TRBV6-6 TGTGCCAGCAGTTACTGGCAGTTCAAGGATACGCAGTATTTT CASSYWQFKDTQYF
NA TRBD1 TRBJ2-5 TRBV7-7 TGTGCTAGCAGCCCAGGCGGACAGGGTCGTGAGACCCAGTACTTC CASSPGGQGRETQYF
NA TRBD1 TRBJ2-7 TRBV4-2 TGTGCCAGCAGCCCGAGGAGGGACAGGGCTGAAGAGCAGTACTTC CASSPRRDRAEEQYF
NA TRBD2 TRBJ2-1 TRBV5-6 TGTGCCAGCAGCTTGGGGTCTCTAGCGGGGTTCTACAATGAGCAGTTCTTC CASSLGSLAGFYNEQFF
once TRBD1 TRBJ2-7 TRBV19 TGTGCCAGTAGTATAGATCTGAGGACAGGGTCCTACGAGCAGTACTTC CASSIDLRTGSYEQYF
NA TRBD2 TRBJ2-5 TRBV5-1 TGCGCCAGCACCGGGACTAGCGGGGGGGCAGAGACCCAGTACTTC CASTGTSGGAETQYF
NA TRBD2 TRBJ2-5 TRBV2 TGTGCCAGCTCGCGCAGGGAGGGAGAGACCCAGTACTTC CASSRREGETQYF
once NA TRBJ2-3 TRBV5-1 TGCGCCAGCAGCTTGGTGGGCACAGATACGCAGTATTTT CASSLVGTDTQYF
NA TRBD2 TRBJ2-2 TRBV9 TGTGCCAGCAGCGTAGATCCCATAGCGGGGGGGCAGGACACCGGGGAGCTGTTTTTT CASSVDPIAGGQDTGELFF
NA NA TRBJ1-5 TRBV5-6 TGTGCCAGCAGCTTAACGGGGAGCAATCAGCCCCAGCATTTT CASSLTGSNQPQHF
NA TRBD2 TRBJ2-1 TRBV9 TGTGCCAGCAGCCCAAGTAGTCGTGGAGTAGCGGGGGGGCGGTTCAATGAGCAGTTCTTC CASSPSSRGVAGGRFNEQFF
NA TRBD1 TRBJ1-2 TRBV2 TGTGCCAGCAGTGTGGACAGGGACATTTATGGCTACACCTTC CASSVDRDIYGYTF
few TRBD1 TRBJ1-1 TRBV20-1 TGCAGTGCTAGTCGACAGGGGGCTACTGAAGCTTTCTTT CSASRQGATEAFF
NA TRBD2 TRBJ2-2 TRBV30 TGTGCCTGGTCCCTGGGACTAGCTGGCGCCGGGGAGCTGTTTTTT CAWSLGLAGAGELFF
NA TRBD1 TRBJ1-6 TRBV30 TGTGCCTGCTCGGGGACAGTAGGTTCACCCCTCCACTTT CACSGTVGSPLHF
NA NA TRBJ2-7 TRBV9 TGTGCCAGCAGCCCCAGTTGGCTCGGTGGGCAGTACTTC CASSPSWLGGQYF
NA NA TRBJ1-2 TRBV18 TGTGCCAGCTCTCGCGGGGGAGAGGGCTATGGCTACACCTTC CASSRGGEGYGYTF
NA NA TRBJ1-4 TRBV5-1 TGCGCCAGCAGCTTCTCTCGGAATGAAAAACTGTTTTTT CASSFSRNEKLFF
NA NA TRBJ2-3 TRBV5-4 TGTGCCACCCAGGGCGGGTATAGCACAGATACGCAGTATTTT CATQGGYSTDTQYF
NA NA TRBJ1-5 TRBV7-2 TGTGCCAGCAGCTTACAGAGCAGCAATCAGCCCCAGCATTTT CASSLQSSNQPQHF
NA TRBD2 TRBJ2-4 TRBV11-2 TGTGCCAGCAGCTGGGGACTAGCGGGAGGGCCAGCCAAAAACATTCAGTACTTC CASSWGLAGGPAKNIQYF
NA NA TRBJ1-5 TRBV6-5 TGTGCCAGCAGCCGAGATCGCGGAACCGATCAGCCCCAGCATTTT CASSRDRGTDQPQHF
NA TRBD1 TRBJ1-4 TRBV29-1 TGCAGCGCCCTGGGACAGGGCGAAAAACTGTTTTTT CSALGQGEKLFF
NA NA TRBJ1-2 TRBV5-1 TGCGCCAGCAGCCGCCTAGACAGCCCTAACTATGGCTACACCTTC CASSRLDSPNYGYTF
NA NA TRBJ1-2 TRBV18 TGTGCCAGCTCACCAAAATCCTATGGCTACACCTTC CASSPKSYGYTF
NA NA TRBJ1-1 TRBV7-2 TGTGCCAGCAGCTTAGTTGGGGCAGGGAACACTGAAGCTTTCTTT CASSLVGAGNTEAFF
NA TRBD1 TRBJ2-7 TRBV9 TGTGCCAGCAGCGCGCACTCCGGGACAGGGGCGGACGAGCAGTACTTC CASSAHSGTGADEQYF
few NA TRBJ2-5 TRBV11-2 TGTGCCAGCAGCCCCACCAGGGGAGGGAGGGGAAAGACCCAGTACTTC CASSPTRGGRGKTQYF
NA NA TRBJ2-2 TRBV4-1 TGCGCCAGCAGCCAAGATGTACGGGGCGGAGCCGGGGAGCTGTTTTTT CASSQDVRGGAGELFF
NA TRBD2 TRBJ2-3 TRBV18 TGTGCCAGCTCACCAATACTCGGACTAGCGAGCACAGATACGCAGTATTTT CASSPILGLASTDTQYF
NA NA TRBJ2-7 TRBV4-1 TGCGCCAGCAGCCAAGACGACAGCCCGACTGCTGGGTTATACGAGCAGTACTTC CASSQDDSPTAGLYEQYF
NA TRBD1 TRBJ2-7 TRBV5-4 TGTGCCAGCAGCTGGAAGGGACAGAGCTACGAGCAGTACTTC CASSWKGQSYEQYF
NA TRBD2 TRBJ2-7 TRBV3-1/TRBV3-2 TGTGCCAGCAGCCAACAGACTAGCGGGCAAGGAAACTACGAGCAGTACTTC CASSQQTSGQGNYEQYF
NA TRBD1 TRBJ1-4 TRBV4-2 TGTGCCAGCAGCCAAGATGTAGGGGGCTATAAGGAAAAACTGTTTTTT CASSQDVGGYKEKLFF
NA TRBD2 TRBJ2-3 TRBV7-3 TGTGCCAGCAGCTTAAATGGGGGAGGGGCCACAGATACGCAGTATTTT CASSLNGGGATDTQYF
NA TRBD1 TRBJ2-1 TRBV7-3 TGTGCCAGCAGCCCTTCGACAGGGAGCAATGAGCAGTTCTTC CASSPSTGSNEQFF
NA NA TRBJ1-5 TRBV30 TGTGCCTGGAGTCTGGGGAGCAATCAGCCCCAGCATTTT CAWSLGSNQPQHF